The entry below describes one T cell receptor beta chain. A junction end diverges from the germline sequence, so it may reflect a read error. This sample stems from a study of cytomegalovirus exposure and HLA in healthy donors. Turning to the study itself: The Caucasian-associated ancestry cluster contained roughly four fifths of the approximately 400 genotyped donors.

Germline V lookup: CDR1 SEHNR, CDR2 FQNEAQ (reference sequence). The CDR3 length is 18 residues. Primers: 60 Vbeta forward and 13 Jbeta reverse. The method was immunoSEQ multiplex PCR; TCRdb's version includes in-frame clones alone and lacks a portion of them. The data contain around 210,000 clones, around four fifths of them singletons. Sequencing input: PBMCs. The sequence was obtained from a boy between 10 and 17 years old in good health and CMV-seronegative. The chain couples TRBV7-9 to TRBJ1-2, with 9 positions matching TRBD1. The CDR3 region has the DNA TGTTCCAGCAGCTTGGGGACGGGTGGCGGACAGGGGCAACGTGGCTACACCTTC. Its translation is CSSSLGTGGGQGQRGYTF.